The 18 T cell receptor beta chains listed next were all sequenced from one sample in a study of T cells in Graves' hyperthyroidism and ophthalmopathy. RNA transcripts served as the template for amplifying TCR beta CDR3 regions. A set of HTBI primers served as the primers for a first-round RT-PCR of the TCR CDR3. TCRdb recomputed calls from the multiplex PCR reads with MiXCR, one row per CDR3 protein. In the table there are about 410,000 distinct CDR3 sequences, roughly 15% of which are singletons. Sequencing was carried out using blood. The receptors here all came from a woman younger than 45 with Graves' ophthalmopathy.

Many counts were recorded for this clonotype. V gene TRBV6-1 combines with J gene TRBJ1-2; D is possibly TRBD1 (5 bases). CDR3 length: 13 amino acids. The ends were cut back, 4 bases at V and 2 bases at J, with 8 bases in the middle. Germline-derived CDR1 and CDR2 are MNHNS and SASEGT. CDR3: CASSVGANYGYTF. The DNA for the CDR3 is TGTGCCAGCAGTGTAGGGGCCAACTATGGCTACACCTTC.

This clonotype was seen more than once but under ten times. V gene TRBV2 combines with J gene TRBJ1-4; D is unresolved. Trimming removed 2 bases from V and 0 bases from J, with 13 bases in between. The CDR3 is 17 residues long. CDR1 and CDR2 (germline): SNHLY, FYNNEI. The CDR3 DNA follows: TGTGCCAGCAGTGAACTGAGGTGGCAGGCAACTAATGAAAAACTGTTTTTT. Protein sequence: CASSELRWQATNEKLFF.

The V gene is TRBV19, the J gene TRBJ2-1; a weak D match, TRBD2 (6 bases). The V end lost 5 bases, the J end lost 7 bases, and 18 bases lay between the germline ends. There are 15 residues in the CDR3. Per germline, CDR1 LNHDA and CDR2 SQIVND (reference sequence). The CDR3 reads CASSLVADGGNEQFF. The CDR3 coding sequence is TGTGCCAGTAGTCTAGTCGCGGACGGGGGAAATGAGCAGTTCTTC.

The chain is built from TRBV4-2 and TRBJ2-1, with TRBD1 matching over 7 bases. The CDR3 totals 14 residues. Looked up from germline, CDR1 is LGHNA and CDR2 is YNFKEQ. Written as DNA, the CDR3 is TGTTCTCCTCTTCGGGGACAGCACGACAATGAGCAGTTCTTC. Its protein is CSPLRGQHDNEQFF.

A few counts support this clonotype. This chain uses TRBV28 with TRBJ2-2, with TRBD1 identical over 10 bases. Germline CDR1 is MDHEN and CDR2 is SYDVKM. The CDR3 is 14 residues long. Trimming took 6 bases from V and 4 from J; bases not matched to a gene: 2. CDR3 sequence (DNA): TGTGCCAGCAGAGGGACAGGGGTCACCGGGGAGCTGTTTTTT. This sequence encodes CASRGTGVTGELFF. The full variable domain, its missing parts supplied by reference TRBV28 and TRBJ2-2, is DVKVTQSSRYLVKRTGEKVFLECVQDMDHENMFWYRQDPGLGLRLIYFSYDVKMKEKGDIPEGYSVSREKKERFSLILESASTNQTSMYLCASRGTGVTGELFFGEGSRLTVL.

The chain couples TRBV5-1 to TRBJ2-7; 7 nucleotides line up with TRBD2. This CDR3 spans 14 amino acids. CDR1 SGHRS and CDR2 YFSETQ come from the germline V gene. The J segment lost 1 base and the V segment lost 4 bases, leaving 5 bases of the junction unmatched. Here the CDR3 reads CASSRGVTSYEQYF. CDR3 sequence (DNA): TGCGCCAGCAGCCGGGGGGTCACGTCCTACGAGCAGTACTTC.

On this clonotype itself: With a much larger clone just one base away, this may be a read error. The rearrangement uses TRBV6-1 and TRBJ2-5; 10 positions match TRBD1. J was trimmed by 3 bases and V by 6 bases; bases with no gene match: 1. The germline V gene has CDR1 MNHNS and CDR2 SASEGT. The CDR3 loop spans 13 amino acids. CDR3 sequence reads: CASSGTGEETQYF. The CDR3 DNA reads TGTGCCAGCAGCGGGACAGGGGAAGAGACCCAGTACTTC.

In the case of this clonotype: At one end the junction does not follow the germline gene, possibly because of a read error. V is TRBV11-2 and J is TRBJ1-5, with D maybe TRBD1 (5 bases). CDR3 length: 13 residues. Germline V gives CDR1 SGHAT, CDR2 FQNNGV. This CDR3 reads CAGSFLGTGPQHF. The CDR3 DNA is TGTGCCGGCAGCTTCTTAGGGACCGGGCCCCAGCATTTT.

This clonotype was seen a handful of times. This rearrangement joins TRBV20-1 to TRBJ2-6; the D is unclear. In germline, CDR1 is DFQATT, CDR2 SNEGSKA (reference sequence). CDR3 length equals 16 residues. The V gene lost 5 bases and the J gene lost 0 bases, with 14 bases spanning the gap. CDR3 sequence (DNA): TGCAGTGCTGCCAGTTCTTGGTCCTCTGGGGCCAACGTCCTGACTTTC. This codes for CSAASSWSSGANVLTF.

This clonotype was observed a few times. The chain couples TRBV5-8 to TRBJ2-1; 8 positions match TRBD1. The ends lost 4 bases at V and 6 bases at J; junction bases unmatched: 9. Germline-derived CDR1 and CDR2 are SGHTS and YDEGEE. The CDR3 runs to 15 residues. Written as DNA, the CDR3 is TGTGCCAGCAGCGGGACAGGTGTTTTGGCCAATGAGCAGTTCTTC. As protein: CASSGTGVLANEQFF.

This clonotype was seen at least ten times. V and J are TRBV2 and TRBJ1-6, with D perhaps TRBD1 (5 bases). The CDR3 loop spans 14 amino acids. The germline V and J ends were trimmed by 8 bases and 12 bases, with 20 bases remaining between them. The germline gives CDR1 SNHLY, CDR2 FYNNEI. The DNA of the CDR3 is TGTGCCAGCTACCGGGACGATCCTTTAGGACCCCTCCACTTT. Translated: CASYRDDPLGPLHF.

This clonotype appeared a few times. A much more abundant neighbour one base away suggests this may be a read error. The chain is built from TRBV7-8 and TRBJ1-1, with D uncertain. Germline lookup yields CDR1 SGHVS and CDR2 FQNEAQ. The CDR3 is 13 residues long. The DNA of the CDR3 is TGTGCCAGCAGCTTAGCCCCGAACACTGAAGCTCTCTTT. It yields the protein CASSLAPNTEALF.

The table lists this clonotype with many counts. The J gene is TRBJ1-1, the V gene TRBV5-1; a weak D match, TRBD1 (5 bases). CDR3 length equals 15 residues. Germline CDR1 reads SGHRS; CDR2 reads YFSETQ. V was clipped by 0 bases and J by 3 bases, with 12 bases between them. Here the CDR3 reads CASSLDWDQYTEAFF. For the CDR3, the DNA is TGCGCCAGCAGCTTGGACTGGGACCAATACACTGAAGCTTTCTTT.

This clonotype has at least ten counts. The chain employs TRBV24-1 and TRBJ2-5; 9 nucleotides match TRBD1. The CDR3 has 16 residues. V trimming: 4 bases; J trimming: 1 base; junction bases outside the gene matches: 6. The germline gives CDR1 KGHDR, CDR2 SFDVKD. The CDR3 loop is CATSDIPGQGQETQYF. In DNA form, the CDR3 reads TGTGCCACCAGTGACATTCCGGGACAGGGCCAAGAGACCCAGTACTTC.

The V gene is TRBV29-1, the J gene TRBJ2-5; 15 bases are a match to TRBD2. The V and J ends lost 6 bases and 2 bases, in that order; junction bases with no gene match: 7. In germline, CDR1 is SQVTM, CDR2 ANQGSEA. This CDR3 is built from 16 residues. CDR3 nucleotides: TGCAGCGTAGGACTAGCGGGGGGGAAACCTCAAGAGACCCAGTACTTC. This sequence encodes CSVGLAGGKPQETQYF. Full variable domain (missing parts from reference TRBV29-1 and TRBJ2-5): SAVISQKPSRDICQRGTSLTIQCQVDSQVTMMFWYRQQPGQSLTLIATANQGSEATYESGFVIDKFPISRPNLTFSTLTVSNMSPEDSSIYLCSVGLAGGKPQETQYFGPGTRLLVL.

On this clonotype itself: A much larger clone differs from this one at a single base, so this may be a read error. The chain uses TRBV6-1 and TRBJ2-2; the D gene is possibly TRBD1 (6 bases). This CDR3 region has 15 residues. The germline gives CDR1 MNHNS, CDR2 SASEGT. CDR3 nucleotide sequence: TGTGCCAGCAGGCAGGGGATCGCGGTTGCCGGGGAGCTGCTTTTT. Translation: CASRQGIAVAGELLF.

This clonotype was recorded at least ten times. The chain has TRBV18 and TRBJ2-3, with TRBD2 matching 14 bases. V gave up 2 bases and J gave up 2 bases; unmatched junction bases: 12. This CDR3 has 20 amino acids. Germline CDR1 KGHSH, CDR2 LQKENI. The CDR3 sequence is CASSPRGTSGGGWNTDTQYF. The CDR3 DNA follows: TGTGCCAGCTCACCAAGGGGGACTAGCGGGGGCGGATGGAACACAGATACGCAGTATTTT.

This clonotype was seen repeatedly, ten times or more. The CDR3 nucleotides read TGTGCCAGCAGCTTAAACAGGGATCAGCCCCAGCATTTT. It is translated as CASSLNRDQPQHF. This chain links TRBV11-2 with TRBJ1-5; possible D gene TRBD1, 6 bases. V lost 2 bases and J 5 bases, leaving 7 bases between the germline ends. This CDR3 has 13 residues. Germline V gene sequence: CDR1 SGHAT, CDR2 FQNNGV.